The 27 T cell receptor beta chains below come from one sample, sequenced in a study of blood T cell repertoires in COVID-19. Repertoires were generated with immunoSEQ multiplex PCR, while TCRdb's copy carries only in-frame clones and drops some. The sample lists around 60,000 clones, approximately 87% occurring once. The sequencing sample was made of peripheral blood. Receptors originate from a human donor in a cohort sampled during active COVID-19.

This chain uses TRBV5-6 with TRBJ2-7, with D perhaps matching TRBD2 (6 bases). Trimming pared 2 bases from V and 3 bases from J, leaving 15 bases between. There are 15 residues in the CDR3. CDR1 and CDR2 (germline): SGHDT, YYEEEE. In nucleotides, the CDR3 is TGTGCCAGCAGCTTCGGGGGAGGCCTAAACTACGAGCAGTACTTC. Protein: CASSFGGGLNYEQYF.

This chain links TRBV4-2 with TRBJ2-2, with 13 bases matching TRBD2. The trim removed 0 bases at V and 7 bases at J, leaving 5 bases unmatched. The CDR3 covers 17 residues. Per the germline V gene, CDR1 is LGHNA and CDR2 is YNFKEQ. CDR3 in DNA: TGTGCCAGCAGCCAAGATCAACTAGCGGGGGGGCTCGGGGAGCTGTTTTTT. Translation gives CASSQDQLAGGLGELFF.

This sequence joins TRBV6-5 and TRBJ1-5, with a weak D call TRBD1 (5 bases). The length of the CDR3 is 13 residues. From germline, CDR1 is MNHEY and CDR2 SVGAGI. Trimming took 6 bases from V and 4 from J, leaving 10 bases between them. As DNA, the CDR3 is TGTGCCAGCAGAGCCCAGGGAAATCAGCCCCAGCATTTT. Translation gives CASRAQGNQPQHF.

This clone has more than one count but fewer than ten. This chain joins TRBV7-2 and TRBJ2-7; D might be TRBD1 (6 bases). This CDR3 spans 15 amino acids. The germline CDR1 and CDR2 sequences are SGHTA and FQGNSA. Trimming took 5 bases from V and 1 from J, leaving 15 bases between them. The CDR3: CASSLRGGQSYEQYF. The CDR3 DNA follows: TGTGCCAGCAGCCTCCGGGGCGGACAGTCCTACGAGCAGTACTTC.

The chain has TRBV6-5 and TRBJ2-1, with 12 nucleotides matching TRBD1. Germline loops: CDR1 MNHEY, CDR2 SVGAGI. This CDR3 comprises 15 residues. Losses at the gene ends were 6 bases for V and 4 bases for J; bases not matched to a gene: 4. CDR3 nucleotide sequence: TGTGCCAGCAGAGCGGGACAGGGGGCTTACAATGAGCAGTTCTTC. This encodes CASRAGQGAYNEQFF.

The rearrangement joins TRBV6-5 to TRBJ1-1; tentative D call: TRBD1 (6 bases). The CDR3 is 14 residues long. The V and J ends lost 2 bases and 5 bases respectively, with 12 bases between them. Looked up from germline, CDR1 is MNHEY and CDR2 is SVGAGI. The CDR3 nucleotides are TGTGCCAGCAGTTACAACGATGACAGGACTGAAGCTTTCTTT. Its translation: CASSYNDDRTEAFF.

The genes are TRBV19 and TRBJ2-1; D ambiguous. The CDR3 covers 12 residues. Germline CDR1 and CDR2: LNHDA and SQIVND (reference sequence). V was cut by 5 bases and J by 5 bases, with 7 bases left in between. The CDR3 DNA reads TGTGCCAGTAGTTGGGCCAACAATGAGCAGTTCTTC. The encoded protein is CASSWANNEQFF.

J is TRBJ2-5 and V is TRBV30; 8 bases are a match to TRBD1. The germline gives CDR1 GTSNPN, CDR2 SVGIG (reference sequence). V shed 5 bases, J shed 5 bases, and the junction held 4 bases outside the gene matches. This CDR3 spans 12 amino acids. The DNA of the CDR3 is TGTGCCTGGGCAGGGGGCCGGGAGACCCAGTACTTC. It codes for CAWAGGRETQYF.

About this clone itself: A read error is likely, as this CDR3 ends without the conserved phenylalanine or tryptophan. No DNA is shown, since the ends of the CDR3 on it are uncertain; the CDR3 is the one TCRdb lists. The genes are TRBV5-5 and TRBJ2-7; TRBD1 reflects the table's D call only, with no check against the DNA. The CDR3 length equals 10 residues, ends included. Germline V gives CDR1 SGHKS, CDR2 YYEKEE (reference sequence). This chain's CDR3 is CASSPQGGVI.

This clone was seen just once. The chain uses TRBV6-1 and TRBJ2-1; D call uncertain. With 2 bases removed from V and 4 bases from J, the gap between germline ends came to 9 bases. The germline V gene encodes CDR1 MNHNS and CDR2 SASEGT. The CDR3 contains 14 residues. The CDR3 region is CASSENSLYNEQFF. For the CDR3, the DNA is TGTGCCAGCAGTGAAAATAGCCTTTACAATGAGCAGTTCTTC.

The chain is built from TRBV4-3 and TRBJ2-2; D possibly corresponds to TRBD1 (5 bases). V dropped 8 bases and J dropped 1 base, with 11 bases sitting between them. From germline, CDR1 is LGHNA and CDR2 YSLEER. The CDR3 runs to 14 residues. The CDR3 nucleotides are TGCGCCAGCGGGGCGGAGATGAACACCGGGGAGCTGTTTTTT. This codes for CASGAEMNTGELFF.

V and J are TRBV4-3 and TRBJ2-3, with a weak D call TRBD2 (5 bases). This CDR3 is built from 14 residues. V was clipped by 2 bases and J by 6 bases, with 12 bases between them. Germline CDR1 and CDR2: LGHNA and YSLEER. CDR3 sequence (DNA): TGCGCCAGCAGCCAACCTAGCTATCCGGATACGCAGTATTTT. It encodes CASSQPSYPDTQYF.

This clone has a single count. The CDR3 here is CASSLSQSYEQYF. As DNA, the CDR3 is TGTGCCAGCAGTTTGTCGCAGTCCTACGAGCAGTACTTC. V is TRBV27 and J is TRBJ2-7; no firm D call. Germline lookup yields CDR1 MNHEY and CDR2 SMNVEV (reference sequence). This CDR3 region has 13 residues. Deletions cut 3 bases from V and 1 base from J, with 7 bases between.

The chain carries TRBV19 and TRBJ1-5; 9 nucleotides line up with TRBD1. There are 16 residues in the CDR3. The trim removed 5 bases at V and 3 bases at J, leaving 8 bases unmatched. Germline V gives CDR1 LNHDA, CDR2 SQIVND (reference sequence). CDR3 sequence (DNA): TGTGCCAGTAGTGGGAAAACAGGGGGCTTCAATCAGCCCCAGCATTTT. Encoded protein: CASSGKTGGFNQPQHF.

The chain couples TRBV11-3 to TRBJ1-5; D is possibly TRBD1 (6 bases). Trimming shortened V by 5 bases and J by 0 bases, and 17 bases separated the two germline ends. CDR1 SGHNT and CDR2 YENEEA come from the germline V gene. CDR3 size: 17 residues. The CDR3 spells CASSPGTPPDSNQPQHF. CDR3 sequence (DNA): TGTGCCAGCAGCCCCGGGACACCTCCAGATAGCAATCAGCCCCAGCATTTT.

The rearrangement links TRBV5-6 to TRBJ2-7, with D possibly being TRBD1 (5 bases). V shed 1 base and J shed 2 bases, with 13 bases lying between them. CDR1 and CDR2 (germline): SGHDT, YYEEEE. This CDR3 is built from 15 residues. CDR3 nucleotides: TGTGCCAGCAGCTTGTTCCAGGGTTCCCCCTACGAGCAGTACTTC. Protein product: CASSLFQGSPYEQYF.

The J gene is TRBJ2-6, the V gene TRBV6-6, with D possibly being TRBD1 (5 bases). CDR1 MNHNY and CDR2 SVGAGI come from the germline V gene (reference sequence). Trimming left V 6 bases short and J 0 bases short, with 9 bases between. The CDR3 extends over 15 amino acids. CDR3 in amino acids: CASSLQGSGANVLTF. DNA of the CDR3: TGTGCCAGCAGCCTTCAGGGCTCTGGGGCCAACGTCCTGACTTTC.

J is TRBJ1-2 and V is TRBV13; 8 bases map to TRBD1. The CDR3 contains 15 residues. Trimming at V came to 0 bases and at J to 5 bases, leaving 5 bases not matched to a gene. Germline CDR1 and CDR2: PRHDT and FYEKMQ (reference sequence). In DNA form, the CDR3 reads TGTGCCAGCAGCTTAGGCCGGACAGGGTATTATGGCTACACCTTC. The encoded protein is CASSLGRTGYYGYTF.

The CDR3 sequence: CASSQGPSVTYEQYF. The CDR3 nucleotides are TGCGCCAGCAGCCAAGGCCCTAGCGTAACCTACGAGCAGTACTTC. This chain connects TRBV4-3 to TRBJ2-7, with D tentatively TRBD2 (6 bases). Germline CDR1 is LGHNA and CDR2 is YSLEER. Trimming stripped 1 base from V and 2 bases from J, with 12 bases between. There are 15 residues in the CDR3.

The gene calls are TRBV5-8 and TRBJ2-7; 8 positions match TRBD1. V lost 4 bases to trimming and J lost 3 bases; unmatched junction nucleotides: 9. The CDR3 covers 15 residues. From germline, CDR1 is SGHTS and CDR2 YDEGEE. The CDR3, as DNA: TGTGCCAGCAGCCGAGCAGGGACAGGAAACTACGAGCAGTACTTC. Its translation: CASSRAGTGNYEQYF.

Here the CDR3 reads CASSYYSSGYGRGEQFF. The CDR3 nucleotides are TGTGCCAGCAGTTACTACTCTAGCGGTTACGGGAGAGGTGAGCAGTTCTTC. The V call is TRBV6-2 or TRBV6-3, the J call TRBJ2-1, with 7 bases fitting TRBD2. Per the germline V gene, CDR1 is MNHEY and CDR2 is SVGEGT. This CDR3 comprises 17 residues. V trimming: 1 base; J trimming: 9 bases; junction bases outside the gene matches: 15.

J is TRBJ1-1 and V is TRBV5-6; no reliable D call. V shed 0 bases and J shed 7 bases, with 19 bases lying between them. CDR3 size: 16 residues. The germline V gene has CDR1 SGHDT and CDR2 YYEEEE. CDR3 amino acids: CASSLVAVWRNGEAFF. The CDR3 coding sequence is TGTGCCAGCAGCTTGGTCGCGGTCTGGCGTAACGGTGAAGCTTTCTTT.

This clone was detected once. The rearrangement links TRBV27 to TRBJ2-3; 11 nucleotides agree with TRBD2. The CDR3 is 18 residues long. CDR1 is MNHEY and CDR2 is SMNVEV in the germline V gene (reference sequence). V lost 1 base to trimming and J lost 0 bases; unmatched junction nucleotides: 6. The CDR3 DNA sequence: TGTGCCAGCAGTTTATTAGCGGGGGGGTTCTCTAGCACAGATACGCAGTATTTT. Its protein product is CASSLLAGGFSSTDTQYF.

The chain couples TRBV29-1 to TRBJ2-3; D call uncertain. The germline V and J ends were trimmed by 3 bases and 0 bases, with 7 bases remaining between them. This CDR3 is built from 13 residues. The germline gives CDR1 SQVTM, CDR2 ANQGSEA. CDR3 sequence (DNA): TGCAGCGTTGACGCGGAAAGCACAGATACGCAGTATTTT. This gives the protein CSVDAESTDTQYF.

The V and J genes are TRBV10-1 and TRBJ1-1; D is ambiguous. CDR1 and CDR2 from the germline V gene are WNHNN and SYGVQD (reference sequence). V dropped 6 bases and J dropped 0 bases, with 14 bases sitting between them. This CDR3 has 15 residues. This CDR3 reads CASRVLYFMNTEAFF. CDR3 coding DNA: TGCGCCAGCAGAGTTCTATACTTCATGAACACTGAAGCTTTCTTT.

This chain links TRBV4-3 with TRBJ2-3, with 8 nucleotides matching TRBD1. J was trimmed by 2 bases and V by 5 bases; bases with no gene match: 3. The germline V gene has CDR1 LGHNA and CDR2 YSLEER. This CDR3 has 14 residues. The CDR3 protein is CASSDRGFTDTQYF. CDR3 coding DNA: TGCGCCAGCAGCGACAGGGGATTCACAGATACGCAGTATTTT.

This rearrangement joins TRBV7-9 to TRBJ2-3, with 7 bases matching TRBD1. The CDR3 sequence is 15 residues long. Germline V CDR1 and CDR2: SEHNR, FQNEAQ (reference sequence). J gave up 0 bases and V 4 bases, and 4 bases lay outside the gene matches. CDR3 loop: CASSYGTVSTDTQYF. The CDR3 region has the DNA TGTGCCAGCAGCTACGGGACAGTGAGCACAGATACGCAGTATTTT.